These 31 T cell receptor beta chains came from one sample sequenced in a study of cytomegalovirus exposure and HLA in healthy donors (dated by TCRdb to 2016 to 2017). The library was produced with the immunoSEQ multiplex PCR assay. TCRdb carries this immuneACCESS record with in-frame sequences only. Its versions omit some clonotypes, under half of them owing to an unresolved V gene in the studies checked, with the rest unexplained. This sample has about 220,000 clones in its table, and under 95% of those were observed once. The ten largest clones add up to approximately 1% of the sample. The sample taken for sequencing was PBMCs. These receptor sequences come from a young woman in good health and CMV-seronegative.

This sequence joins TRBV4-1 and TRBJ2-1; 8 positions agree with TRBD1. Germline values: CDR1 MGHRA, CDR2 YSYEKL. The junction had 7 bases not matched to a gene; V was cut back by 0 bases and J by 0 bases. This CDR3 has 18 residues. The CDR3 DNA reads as TGCGCCAGCAGCCAAGAACCTACAGGGGGGCGCTCCTACAATGAGCAGTTCTTC. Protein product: CASSQEPTGGRSYNEQFF.

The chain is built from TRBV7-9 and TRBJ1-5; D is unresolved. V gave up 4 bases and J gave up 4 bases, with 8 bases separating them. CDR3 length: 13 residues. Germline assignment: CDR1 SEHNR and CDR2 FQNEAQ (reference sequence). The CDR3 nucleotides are TGTGCCAGCAGCTACGGAGGAAATCAGCCCCAGCATTTT. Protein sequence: CASSYGGNQPQHF.

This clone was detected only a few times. CDR3: CASSPLADTGELFF. CDR3 sequence (DNA): TGTGCCAGCAGCCCTCTGGCTGATACCGGGGAGCTGTTTTTT. This sequence joins TRBV2 and TRBJ2-2; D gene ambiguous. V was cut by 6 bases and J by 5 bases, with 13 bases left in between. The CDR3 loop spans 14 amino acids. Germline lookup yields CDR1 SNHLY and CDR2 FYNNEI.

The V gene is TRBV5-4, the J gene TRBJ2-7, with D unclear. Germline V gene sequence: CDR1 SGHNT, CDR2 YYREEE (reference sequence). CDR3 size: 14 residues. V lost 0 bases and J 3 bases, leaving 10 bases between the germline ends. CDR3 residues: CASSLDGGDYEQYF. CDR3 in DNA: TGTGCCAGCAGCTTGGATGGTGGAGACTACGAGCAGTACTTC.

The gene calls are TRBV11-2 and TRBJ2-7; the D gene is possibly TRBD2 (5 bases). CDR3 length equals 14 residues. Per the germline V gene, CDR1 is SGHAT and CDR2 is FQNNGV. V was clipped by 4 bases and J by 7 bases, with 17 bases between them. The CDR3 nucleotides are TGTGCCAGCAGCTACTTATTAGGTCCGGGAGAGCAGTACTTC. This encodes CASSYLLGPGEQYF.

The CDR3 protein is CASSGVGFLSTEAFF. CDR3 in DNA: TGTGCCAGCAGCGGAGTCGGGTTTCTTAGCACTGAAGCTTTCTTT. The gene calls are TRBV7-8 and TRBJ1-1; no firm D call. CDR3 length equals 15 residues. CDR1 SGHVS and CDR2 FQNEAQ come from the germline V gene. V dropped 5 bases and J dropped 4 bases, with 17 bases sitting between them.

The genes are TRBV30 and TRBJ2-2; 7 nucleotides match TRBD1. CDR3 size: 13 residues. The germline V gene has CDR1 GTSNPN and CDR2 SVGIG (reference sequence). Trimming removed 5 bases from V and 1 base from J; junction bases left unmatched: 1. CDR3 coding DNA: TGTGCCTGGGGGACAGAGAACACCGGGGAGCTGTTTTTT. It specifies CAWGTENTGELFF. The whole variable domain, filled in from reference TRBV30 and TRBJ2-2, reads SQTIHQWPATLVQPVGSPLSLECTVEGTSNPNLYWYRQAAGRGLQLLFYSVGIGQISSEVPQNLSASRPQDRQFILSSKKLLLSDSGFYLCAWGTENTGELFFGEGSRLTVL.

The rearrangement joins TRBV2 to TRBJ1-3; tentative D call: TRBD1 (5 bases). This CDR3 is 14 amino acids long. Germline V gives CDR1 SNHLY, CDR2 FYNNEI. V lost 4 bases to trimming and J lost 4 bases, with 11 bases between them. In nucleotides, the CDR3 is TGTGCCAGCAGTGTTCGTGGGGCCGGAAACACCATATATTTT. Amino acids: CASSVRGAGNTIYF.

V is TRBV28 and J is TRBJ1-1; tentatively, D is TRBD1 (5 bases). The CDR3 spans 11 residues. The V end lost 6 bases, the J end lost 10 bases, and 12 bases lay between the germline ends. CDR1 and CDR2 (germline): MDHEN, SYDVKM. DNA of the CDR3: TGTGCCAGCAGCCCAGGGTTAGCAGCTTTCTTT. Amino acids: CASSPGLAAFF.

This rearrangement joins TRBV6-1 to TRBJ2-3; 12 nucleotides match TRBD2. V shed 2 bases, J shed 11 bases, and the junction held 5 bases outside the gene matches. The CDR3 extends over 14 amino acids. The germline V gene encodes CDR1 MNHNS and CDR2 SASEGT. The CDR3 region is CASSELAGGRGQYF. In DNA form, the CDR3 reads TGTGCCAGCAGTGAACTAGCGGGAGGGCGAGGGCAGTATTTT.

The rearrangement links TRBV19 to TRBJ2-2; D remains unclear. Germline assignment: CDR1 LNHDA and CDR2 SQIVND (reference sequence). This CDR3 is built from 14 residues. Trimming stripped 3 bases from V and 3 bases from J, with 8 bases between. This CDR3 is CASSISRYTGELFF. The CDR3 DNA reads TGTGCCAGTAGTATCTCGAGGTACACCGGGGAGCTGTTTTTT.

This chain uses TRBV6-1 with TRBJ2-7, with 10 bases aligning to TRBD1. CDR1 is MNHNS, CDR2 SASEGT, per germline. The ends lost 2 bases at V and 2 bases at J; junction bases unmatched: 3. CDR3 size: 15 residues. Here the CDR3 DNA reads TGTGCCAGCAGTGAACGCGGGACAGGGGCCTACGAGCAGTACTTC. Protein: CASSERGTGAYEQYF.

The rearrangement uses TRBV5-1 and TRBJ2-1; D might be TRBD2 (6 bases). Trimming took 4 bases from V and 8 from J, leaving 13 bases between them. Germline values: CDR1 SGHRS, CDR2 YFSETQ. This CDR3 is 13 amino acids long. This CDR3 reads CASSPPGGHEQFF. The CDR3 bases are TGCGCCAGCAGCCCGCCCGGGGGTCATGAGCAGTTCTTC.

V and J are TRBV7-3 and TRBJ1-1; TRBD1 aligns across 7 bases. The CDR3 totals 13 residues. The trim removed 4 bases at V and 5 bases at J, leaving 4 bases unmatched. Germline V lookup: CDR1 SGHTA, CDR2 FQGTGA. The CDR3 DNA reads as TGTGCCAGCAGCTCGAGGGGGCGAACTGAAGCTTTCTTT. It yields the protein CASSSRGRTEAFF.

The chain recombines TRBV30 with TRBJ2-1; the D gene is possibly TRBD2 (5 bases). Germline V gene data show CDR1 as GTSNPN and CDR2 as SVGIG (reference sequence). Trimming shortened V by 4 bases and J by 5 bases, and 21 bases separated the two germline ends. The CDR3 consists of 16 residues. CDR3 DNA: TGTGCCTGGACGTTGATCTCCGGGCTGGGAGACAATGAGCAGTTCTTC. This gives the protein CAWTLISGLGDNEQFF. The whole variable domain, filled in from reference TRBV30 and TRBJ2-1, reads SQTIHQWPATLVQPVGSPLSLECTVEGTSNPNLYWYRQAAGRGLQLLFYSVGIGQISSEVPQNLSASRPQDRQFILSSKKLLLSDSGFYLCAWTLISGLGDNEQFFGPGTRLTVL.

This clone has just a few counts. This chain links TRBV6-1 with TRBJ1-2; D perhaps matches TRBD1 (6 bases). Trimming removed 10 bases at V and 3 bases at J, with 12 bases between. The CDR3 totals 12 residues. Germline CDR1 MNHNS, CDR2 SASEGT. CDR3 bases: TGTGCCACCCCCAGGGGCGACTATGGCTACACCTTC. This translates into CATPRGDYGYTF.

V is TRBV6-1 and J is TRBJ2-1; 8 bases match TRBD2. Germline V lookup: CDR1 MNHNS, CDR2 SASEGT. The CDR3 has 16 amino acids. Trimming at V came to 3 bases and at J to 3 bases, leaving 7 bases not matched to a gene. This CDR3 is CASSDQIAGNYNEQFF. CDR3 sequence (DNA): TGTGCCAGCAGTGACCAAATAGCGGGAAACTACAATGAGCAGTTCTTC.

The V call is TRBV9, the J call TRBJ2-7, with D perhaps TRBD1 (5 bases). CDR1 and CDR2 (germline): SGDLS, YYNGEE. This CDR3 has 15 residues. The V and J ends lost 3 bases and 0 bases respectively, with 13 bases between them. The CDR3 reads CASSEGDPSSYEQYF. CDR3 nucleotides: TGTGCCAGCAGCGAAGGGGATCCGAGCTCCTACGAGCAGTACTTC.

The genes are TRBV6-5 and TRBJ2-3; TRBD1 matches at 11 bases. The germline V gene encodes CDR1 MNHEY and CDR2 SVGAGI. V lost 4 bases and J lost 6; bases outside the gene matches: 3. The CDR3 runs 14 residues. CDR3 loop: CASSSGTGGDTQYF. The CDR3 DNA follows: TGTGCCAGCAGTTCGGGGACAGGGGGTGATACGCAGTATTTT.

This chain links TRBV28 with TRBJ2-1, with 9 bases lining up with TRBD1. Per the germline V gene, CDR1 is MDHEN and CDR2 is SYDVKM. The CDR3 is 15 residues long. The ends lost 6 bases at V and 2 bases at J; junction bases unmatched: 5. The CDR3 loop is CASRSGTGTYNEQFF. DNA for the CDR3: TGTGCCAGCAGATCCGGGACAGGGACCTACAATGAGCAGTTCTTC.

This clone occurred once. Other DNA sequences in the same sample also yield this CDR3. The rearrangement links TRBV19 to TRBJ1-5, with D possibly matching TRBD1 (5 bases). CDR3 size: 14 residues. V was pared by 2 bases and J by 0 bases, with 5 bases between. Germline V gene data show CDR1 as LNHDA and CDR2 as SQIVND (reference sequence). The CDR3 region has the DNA TGTGCCAGTAGTATAACAGGTAGCAATCAGCCCCAGCATTTT. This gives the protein CASSITGSNQPQHF.

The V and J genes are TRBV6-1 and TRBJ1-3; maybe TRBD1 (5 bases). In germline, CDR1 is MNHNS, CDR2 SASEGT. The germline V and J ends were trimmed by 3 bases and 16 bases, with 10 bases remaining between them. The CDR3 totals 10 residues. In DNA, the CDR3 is TGTGCCAGCAGTGAGCTTAAGGGGTATTTT. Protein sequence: CASSELKGYF.

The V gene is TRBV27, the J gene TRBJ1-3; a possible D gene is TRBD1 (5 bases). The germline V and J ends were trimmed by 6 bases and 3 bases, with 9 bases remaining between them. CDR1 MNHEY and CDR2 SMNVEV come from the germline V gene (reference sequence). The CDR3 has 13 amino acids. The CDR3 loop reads CASRTADGNTIYF. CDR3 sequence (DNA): TGTGCCAGCAGGACAGCTGATGGAAACACCATATATTTT.

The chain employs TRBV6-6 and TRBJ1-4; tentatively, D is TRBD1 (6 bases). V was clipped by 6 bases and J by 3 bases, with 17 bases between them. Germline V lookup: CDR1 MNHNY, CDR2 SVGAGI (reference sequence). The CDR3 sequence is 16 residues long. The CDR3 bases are TGTGCCAGCAGGGGTCAAAACAGGGTTCCTAATGAAAAACTGTTTTTT. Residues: CASRGQNRVPNEKLFF.

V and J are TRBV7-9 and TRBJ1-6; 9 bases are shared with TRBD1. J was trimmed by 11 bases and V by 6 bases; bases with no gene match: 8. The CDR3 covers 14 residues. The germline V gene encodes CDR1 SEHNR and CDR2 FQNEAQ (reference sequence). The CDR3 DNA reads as TGTGCCAGCAGGACGCCGGGACAGGGTCCACCCCTCCACTTT. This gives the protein CASRTPGQGPPLHF.

This chain's CDR3 is CASSPTSGEQYF. The CDR3 DNA follows: TGTGCCAGCTCACCTACGAGCGGCGAGCAGTACTTC. The chain employs TRBV18 and TRBJ2-7, with D perhaps TRBD2 (5 bases). V was trimmed by 3 bases and J by 6 bases, leaving 9 bases between them. This CDR3 contains 12 residues. Germline V gene lookup returns CDR1 KGHSH and CDR2 LQKENI.

CDR3 residues: CASSPAVGASYEQYF. As DNA, the CDR3 is TGTGCCAGCAGCCCGGCTGTTGGGGCTTCTTACGAGCAGTACTTC. The rearrangement joins TRBV7-9 to TRBJ2-7, with D maybe TRBD1 (5 bases). The CDR3 consists of 15 residues. Trimming shortened V by 5 bases and J by 4 bases, and 18 bases separated the two germline ends. From germline, CDR1 is SEHNR and CDR2 FQNEAQ (reference sequence).

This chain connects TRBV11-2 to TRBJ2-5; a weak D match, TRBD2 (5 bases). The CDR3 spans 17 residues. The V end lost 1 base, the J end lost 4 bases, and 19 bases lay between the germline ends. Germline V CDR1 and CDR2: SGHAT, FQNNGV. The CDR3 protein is CASSLVSGSTQRETQYF. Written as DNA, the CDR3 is TGTGCCAGCAGCTTAGTGTCGGGGAGTACTCAGCGAGAGACCCAGTACTTC.

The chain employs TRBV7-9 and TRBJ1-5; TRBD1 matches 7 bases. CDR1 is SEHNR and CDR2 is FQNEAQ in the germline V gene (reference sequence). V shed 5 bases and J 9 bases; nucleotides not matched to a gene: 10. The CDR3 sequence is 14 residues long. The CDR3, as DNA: TGTGCCAGCAGCCTGTCGGGACAGCAAGGGCCCCAGCATTTT. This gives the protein CASSLSGQQGPQHF.

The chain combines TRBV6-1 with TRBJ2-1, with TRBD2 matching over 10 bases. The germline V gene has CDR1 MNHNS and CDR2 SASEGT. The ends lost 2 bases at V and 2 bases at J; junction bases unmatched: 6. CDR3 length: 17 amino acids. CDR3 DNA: TGTGCCAGCAGTGAAAGTCTAGCGGGGGCACCCTACAATGAGCAGTTCTTC. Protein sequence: CASSESLAGAPYNEQFF.

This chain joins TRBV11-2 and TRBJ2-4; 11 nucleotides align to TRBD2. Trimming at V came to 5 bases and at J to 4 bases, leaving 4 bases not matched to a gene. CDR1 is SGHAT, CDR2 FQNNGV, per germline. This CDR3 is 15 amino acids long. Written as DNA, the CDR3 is TGTGCCAGCAGCCAAAGACTAGCGGGAAAAAACATTCAGTACTTC. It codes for CASSQRLAGKNIQYF. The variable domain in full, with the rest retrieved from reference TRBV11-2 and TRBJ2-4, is EAGVAQSPRYKIIEKRQSVAFWCNPISGHATLYWYQQILGQGPKLLIQFQNNGVVDDSQLPKDRFSAERLKGVDSTLKIQPAKLEDSAVYLCASSQRLAGKNIQYFGAGTRLSVL.